These T cell receptor beta chains were read from a single sample in a study of T cells in Graves' hyperthyroidism and ophthalmopathy. TCRdb re-called the multiplex PCR reads with MiXCR, one entry per CDR3 protein. Of under 500,000 distinct CDR3 sequences listed, around 15% are singletons. The sequencing sample was made of blood. Source of these receptors: a man aged 50 to 60 with Graves' ophthalmopathy. Both conserved end residues are part of each CDR3. The D gene is left open where the match is weak.

TRBV6-1	15	TRBJ2-7	TRBD2	CASSELAGIFYEQYF
TRBV30	12	TRBJ1-1	NA	CAWRWSGTEAFF
TRBV3-1	16	TRBJ1-1	TRBD1	CASSPVPGQGDTEAFF
TRBV27	12	TRBJ1-1	NA	CASSSGLTGAFF
TRBV20-1	10	TRBJ2-1	NA	CSASLDEQFF
TRBV2	14	TRBJ2-7	TRBD1	CASSGGTGNYVQYF
TRBV11-3	12	TRBJ1-1	NA	CASTGRDTEAFF
TRBV7-3	15	TRBJ2-1	TRBD1	CASSFPGQATNEQFF
TRBV5-1	13	TRBJ1-1	NA	CASTYRGNTEAFF
TRBV19	16	TRBJ2-1	TRBD2	CASSISSGNSYNEQFF
TRBV4-3	17	TRBJ1-5	TRBD1	CASSHPGTGGFNQPQHF
TRBV5-1	14	TRBJ2-1	TRBD2	CASSLTSGSNEQFF
TRBV28	16	TRBJ2-2	NA	CASSQLGRGGTGELFF
TRBV11-2	8	TRBJ2-1	NA	CASSEQFF
TRBV6-1	15	TRBJ1-2	TRBD1	CASSRGQGAFYGYTF
TRBV5-4	15	TRBJ1-2	NA	CASSLERDPNYGYTF
TRBV2	15	TRBJ1-5	NA	CASSEGGNSNQPQHF
TRBV24-1	14	TRBJ2-7	NA	CATTERDVGYEQYF
TRBV29-1	13	TRBJ2-5	NA	CSAATRTGGTQYF
TRBV12-3/TRBV12-4	13	TRBJ1-2	NA	CASSLVQADGYTF
TRBV28	12	TRBJ2-7	TRBD1	CASSNRGSEQYF
TRBV19	13	TRBJ1-5	NA	CASSPAPQESQHF
TRBV11-3	14	TRBJ2-7	TRBD1	CASSLDVRGFEQYF
TRBV12-3/TRBV12-4	16	TRBJ2-7	NA	CASSRSGGARPYEQYF
TRBV7-9	18	TRBJ2-3	TRBD2	CASSPRTSGYSSTDTQYF
TRBV20-1	14	TRBJ2-7	TRBD2	CISGGTSVSYEQYF
TRBV7-9	15	TRBJ2-1	TRBD2	CASSLEGGPYNEQFF
TRBV2	13	TRBJ1-1	NA	CASSERISYGAFF
TRBV12-5	15	TRBJ2-2	NA	CASGLWTNSPGELFF
TRBV19	18	TRBJ2-3	NA	CASSIDLGSEWGTDTQYF
TRBV28	12	TRBJ2-7	TRBD1	CKTGTGTYEQYF
TRBV28	13	TRBJ2-1	TRBD2	CASSDVAGDEQFF
TRBV11-2	15	TRBJ2-2	TRBD1	CATPLRGRNTGELFF